Each of the 16 T cell receptor beta chains below was sequenced from the same sample in a study of a mutant IDH1 vaccine in newly diagnosed glioma listed by TCRdb under 2021. The library was generated by the immunoSEQ multiplex PCR assay. Held by TCRdb, this immuneACCESS table contains in-frame sequences only and omits some clones. Under half of the omission traces to an unresolved V gene where checked; the cause of the rest is unknown. For this sample there are about 56,000 clones; over 70% appear just once. Roughly 1.4% of the sample is held by the ten biggest clonotypes. No cognate antigen is known for these TCRs. The time point label, read with the paper, signifies: week 23, last vaccination. A 20-mer mutant IDH1 peptide at 300 micrograms in Montanide made up each vaccine dose, which was injected subcutaneously together with topical imiquimod. Sequences were derived from PBMCs, sampled from a glioma patient whose treatment included an IDH1 peptide vaccine. Receptors originate from a man aged 35 to 55 with glioma.

The chain is built from TRBV9 and TRBJ2-7; 9 positions agree with TRBD2. CDR1 is SGDLS, CDR2 YYNGEE, per germline. J was trimmed by 6 bases and V by 2 bases; bases with no gene match: 9. There are 15 residues in the CDR3. CDR3 loop: CASSVGAGGPFEQYF. CDR3 DNA sequence: TGTGCCAGCAGCGTGGGTGCGGGAGGGCCCTTCGAGCAGTACTTC.

This clone was recorded only once. The chain joins TRBV19 to TRBJ2-6; D perhaps matches TRBD1 (5 bases). Germline loops: CDR1 LNHDA, CDR2 SQIVND (reference sequence). The ends were cut back, 6 bases at V and 3 bases at J, with 12 bases in the middle. The CDR3 is 15 residues long. CDR3 DNA sequence: TGTGCCAGTAGGATACAGGCTATTGGGGCCAACGTCCTGACTTTC. This encodes CASRIQAIGANVLTF.

The chain is built from TRBV10-3 and TRBJ2-5, with D perhaps matching TRBD2 (5 bases). The CDR3 runs 13 residues. Germline V gene sequence: CDR1 ENHRY, CDR2 SYGVKD. The V and J ends lost 11 bases and 3 bases respectively, with 16 bases between them. The CDR3 DNA is TGTGCCTCAATGCGCGGGCCAGAAGAGACCCAGTACTTC. This encodes CASMRGPEETQYF.

The J gene is TRBJ2-5, the V gene TRBV4-3, with D maybe TRBD2 (6 bases). The CDR3 loop spans 14 amino acids. From germline, CDR1 is LGHNA and CDR2 YSLEER. V shed 3 bases and J shed 5 bases, with 13 bases lying between them. CDR3 coding DNA: TGCGCCAGCAGCCAGTCGGTCGGGAGCGAGACCCAGTACTTC. This sequence encodes CASSQSVGSETQYF.

The chain couples TRBV5-1 to TRBJ1-1; a possible D gene is TRBD1 (5 bases). This CDR3 is built from 12 residues. The V gene lost 1 base and the J gene lost 6 bases, with 7 bases spanning the gap. Per germline, CDR1 SGHRS and CDR2 YFSETQ. The CDR3 sequence: CASSLWGPEAFF. CDR3 bases: TGCGCCAGCAGCTTGTGGGGACCTGAAGCTTTCTTT.

The chain has TRBV2 and TRBJ2-5, with 8 bases identical to TRBD1. Germline CDR1 and CDR2: SNHLY and FYNNEI. The CDR3 spans 15 residues. J lost 2 bases, V lost 5 bases, and 7 bases had no gene match. This CDR3 reads CASSPRQGWQETQYF. The DNA of the CDR3 is TGTGCCAGCAGTCCACGACAGGGGTGGCAAGAGACCCAGTACTTC. Full variable domain (outside the CDR3, taken from reference TRBV2 and TRBJ2-5): EPEVTQTPSHQVTQMGQEVILRCVPISNHLYFYWYRQILGQKVEFLVSFYNNEISEKSEIFDDQFSVERPDGSNFTLKIRSTKLEDSAMYFCASSPRQGWQETQYFGPGTRLLVL.

The chain has TRBV19 and TRBJ2-3; 7 nucleotides agree with TRBD2. Germline CDR1 and CDR2: LNHDA and SQIVND (reference sequence). Trimming took 1 base from V and 1 from J; bases not matched to a gene: 5. CDR3 size: 16 residues. The CDR3, as DNA: TGTGCCAGTAGTATAGTCTTCGCGGGAGGCACAGATACGCAGTATTTT. This sequence encodes CASSIVFAGGTDTQYF. The variable domain in full, with the rest retrieved from reference TRBV19 and TRBJ2-3, is DGGITQSPKYLFRKEGQNVTLSCEQNLNHDAMYWYRQDPGQGLRLIYYSQIVNDFQKGDIAEGYSVSREKKESFPLTVTSAQKNPTAFYLCASSIVFAGGTDTQYFGPGTRLTVL.

CDR3 DNA sequence: TGTGCCACTCGACTGGAAGAGACCCAGTACTTC. Protein sequence: CATRLEETQYF. The V call is TRBV6-6, the J call TRBJ2-5; D uncertain. CDR3 size: 11 residues. Per germline, CDR1 MNHNY and CDR2 SVGAGI (reference sequence). Trimming took 10 bases from V and 3 from J, leaving 9 bases between them.

This chain connects TRBV7-6 to TRBJ2-1, with D perhaps matching TRBD1 (5 bases). Germline V gives CDR1 SGHVS, CDR2 FNYEAQ. Deletions cut 0 bases from V and 6 bases from J, with 6 bases between. The CDR3 has 13 amino acids. CDR3 sequence: CASSLAGLNEQFF. The DNA for the CDR3 is TGTGCCAGCAGCTTAGCGGGGCTCAATGAGCAGTTCTTC.

This rearrangement joins TRBV19 to TRBJ2-2, with D possibly matching TRBD2 (5 bases). CDR1 and CDR2 (germline): LNHDA, SQIVND (reference sequence). CDR3 length: 12 residues. V shed 10 bases and J shed 3 bases, with 9 bases lying between them. The CDR3, as DNA: TGTGCCACTGCCGGGGACACCGGGGAGCTGTTTTTT. This sequence encodes CATAGDTGELFF.

V gene TRBV18 combines with J gene TRBJ1-1; TRBD1 might be the D (6 bases). The CDR3 sequence is 15 residues long. Per germline, CDR1 KGHSH and CDR2 LQKENI. The ends were cut back, 6 bases at V and 5 bases at J, with 19 bases in the middle. The CDR3 coding sequence is TGTGCCAGCTCTCCAGGGGCGGGTTCGAGAACTGAAGCTTTCTTT. Its translation: CASSPGAGSRTEAFF.

CDR3 nucleotide sequence: TGTGCCAGCAGCTTAGTGGGGGCGCAGGCCAACGTCCTGACTTTC. This encodes CASSLVGAQANVLTF. The rearrangement uses TRBV11-2 and TRBJ2-6; possibly TRBD1 for D (6 bases). CDR3 length: 15 amino acids. Per the germline V gene, CDR1 is SGHAT and CDR2 is FQNNGV. V lost 1 base, J lost 6 bases, and 10 bases lay in between.

This clone was seen once. This chain connects TRBV2 to TRBJ1-1; tentative D call: TRBD1 (5 bases). Germline loops: CDR1 SNHLY, CDR2 FYNNEI. With 7 bases removed from V and 8 bases from J, the gap between germline ends came to 23 bases. There are 15 residues in the CDR3. Here the CDR3 DNA reads TGTGCCAGCAAGTCTCTAGGATCAGGGCCCCTCGAAGCTTTCTTT. It is translated as CASKSLGSGPLEAFF.

The CDR3 bases are TGTGCCAGCAGCTTTGACAGGGGGTTGAACACTGAAGCTTTCTTT. Its protein is CASSFDRGLNTEAFF. The gene calls are TRBV7-2 and TRBJ1-1, with 9 nucleotides matching TRBD1. Germline lookup yields CDR1 SGHTA and CDR2 FQGNSA. CDR3 length: 15 amino acids. V shed 3 bases, J shed 0 bases, and the junction held 2 bases outside the gene matches.

The CDR3 loop is CASRRDGNEKLFF. The CDR3 DNA reads as TGTGCCAGCAGGCGGGACGGAAATGAAAAACTGTTTTTT. This chain links TRBV28 with TRBJ1-4; the D gene is possibly TRBD1 (5 bases). The ends were cut back, 6 bases at V and 5 bases at J, with 10 bases in the middle. The CDR3 is 13 residues long. Germline CDR1 MDHEN, CDR2 SYDVKM. Looking up the rest from reference TRBV28 and TRBJ1-4 gives the full variable domain: DVKVTQSSRYLVKRTGEKVFLECVQDMDHENMFWYRQDPGLGLRLIYFSYDVKMKEKGDIPEGYSVSREKKERFSLILESASTNQTSMYLCASRRDGNEKLFFGSGTQLSVL.

The chain combines TRBV27 with TRBJ1-1, with D possibly being TRBD1 (6 bases). This CDR3 contains 12 residues. V lost 2 bases, J lost 10 bases, and 11 bases lay in between. The germline V gene encodes CDR1 MNHEY and CDR2 SMNVEV (reference sequence). DNA for the CDR3: TGTGCCAGCAGTTTACCCGGACAGTTAGCTTTCTTT. Encoded protein: CASSLPGQLAFF.